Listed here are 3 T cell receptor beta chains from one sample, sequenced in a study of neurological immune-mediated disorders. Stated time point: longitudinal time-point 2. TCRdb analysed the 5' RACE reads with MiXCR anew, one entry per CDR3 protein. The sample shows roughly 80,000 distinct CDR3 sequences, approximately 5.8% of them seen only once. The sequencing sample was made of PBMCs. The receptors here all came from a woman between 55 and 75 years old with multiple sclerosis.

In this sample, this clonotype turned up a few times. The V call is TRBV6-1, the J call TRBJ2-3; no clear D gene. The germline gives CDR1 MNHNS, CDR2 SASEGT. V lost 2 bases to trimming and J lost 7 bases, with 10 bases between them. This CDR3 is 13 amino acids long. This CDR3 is CASSEYVPYTQYF. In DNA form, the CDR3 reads TGTGCCAGCAGTGAATACGTGCCTTATACGCAGTATTTT.

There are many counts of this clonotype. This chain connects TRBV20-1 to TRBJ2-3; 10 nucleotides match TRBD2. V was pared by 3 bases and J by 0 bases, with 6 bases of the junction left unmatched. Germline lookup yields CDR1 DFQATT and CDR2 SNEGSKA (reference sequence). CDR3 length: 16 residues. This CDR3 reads CSASLIAGGSTDTQYF. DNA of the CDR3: TGCAGTGCTAGCCTAATAGCGGGGGGAAGCACAGATACGCAGTATTTT.

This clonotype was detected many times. The CDR3 protein is CASSLFREGNGEQYF. The CDR3 DNA follows: TGTGCCAGCAGCTTATTCAGGGAGGGGAACGGCGAGCAGTACTTC. The V gene is TRBV7-9, the J gene TRBJ2-7, with 7 bases aligning to TRBD2. Germline CDR1 is SEHNR and CDR2 is FQNEAQ (reference sequence). The CDR3 consists of 15 residues. The V gene end was trimmed by 2 bases and the J gene end by 6 bases; junction bases not matched to a gene: 10.